Shown below are 21 T cell receptor beta chains from a single sample sequenced in a study of OX40 agonist ivuxolimab in advanced cancers. Some clones are missing from TCRdb's copy, which holds only in-frame ones; the method was immunoSEQ multiplex PCR. The data hold about 64,000 clones, with 84% observed a single time. This specimen consisted of CD4+ or CD8+ T cells sorted from blood, obtained in a trial of the OX40 agonist ivuxolimab. Receptors originate from an adult with an advanced solid tumor such as melanoma, head and neck, liver or kidney cancer.

The CDR3 coding sequence is TGCGCCAGCAGCTTGGTGGGCAGCACAGATACGCAGTATTTT. Its protein product is CASSLVGSTDTQYF. This chain uses TRBV5-1 with TRBJ2-3, with D unclear. Germline CDR1 is SGHRS and CDR2 is YFSETQ. The CDR3 sequence is 14 residues long. Trimming pared 0 bases from V and 0 bases from J, leaving 5 bases between. The whole variable domain, remainder taken from reference TRBV5-1 and TRBJ2-3, is KAGVTQTPRYLIKTRGQQVTLSCSPISGHRSVSWYQQTPGQGLQFLFEYFSETQRNKGNFPGRFSGRQFSNSRSEMNVSTLELGDSALYLCASSLVGSTDTQYFGPGTRLTVL.

The V gene is TRBV7-3, the J gene TRBJ2-5; 10 bases agree with TRBD2. The CDR3 covers 15 residues. J gave up 4 bases and V 4 bases, and 6 bases lay outside the gene matches. Germline-derived CDR1 and CDR2 are SGHTA and FQGTGA. This CDR3 is CASSYSGGAGETQYF. The CDR3 DNA sequence: TGTGCCAGCAGCTACAGCGGGGGGGCCGGAGAGACCCAGTACTTC.

V usage is TRBV7-2 and J usage is TRBJ1-2; no clear D. The CDR3 sequence is 12 residues long. V lost 5 bases to trimming and J lost 2 bases, with 6 bases between them. The germline gives CDR1 SGHTA, CDR2 FQGNSA. DNA of the CDR3: TGTGCCAGCAGCACCGAGAACTATGGCTACACCTTC. This sequence encodes CASSTENYGYTF.

The rearrangement links TRBV5-8 to TRBJ1-5; a weak D match, TRBD1 (6 bases). CDR1 is SGHTS, CDR2 YDEGEE, per germline. The V end lost 4 bases, the J end lost 6 bases, and 11 bases lay between the germline ends. This CDR3 contains 13 residues. CDR3 in amino acids: CASSRNRAQPQHF. The CDR3 coding sequence is TGTGCCAGCAGCCGTAACAGGGCTCAGCCCCAGCATTTT.

V is TRBV5-1 and J is TRBJ2-7, with 10 nucleotides matching TRBD2. This CDR3 has 15 residues. Germline values: CDR1 SGHRS, CDR2 YFSETQ. Trimming removed 6 bases from V and 1 base from J; junction bases left unmatched: 7. CDR3 nucleotides: TGCGCCAGCAATTCGTGGACTAGCGGTTCCTACGAGCAGTACTTC. It is translated as CASNSWTSGSYEQYF.

Comments on this clone: At one boundary the junction diverges from the germline segment, which might be a read error. The rearrangement uses TRBV5-3 and TRBJ1-6, with D maybe TRBD1 (5 bases). TRBV5-3 falls under the ORF class, with uncertain function. The CDR3 is 15 amino acids. CDR3: CASSLAGAYNSPLHF. The CDR3, as DNA: TGTGCCAGCAGCTTGGCGGGGGCCTATAATTCACCCCTCCACTTT.

This chain uses TRBV11-3 with TRBJ2-3, with no clear D. The germline V gene encodes CDR1 SGHNT and CDR2 YENEEA. The CDR3 contains 14 residues. V was cut by 2 bases and J by 2 bases, with 8 bases left in between. The chain's CDR3 is CASSLIGTTDTQYF. CDR3 nucleotides: TGTGCCAGCAGCTTAATAGGTACCACAGATACGCAGTATTTT.

The chain uses TRBV30 and TRBJ2-3, with 8 bases lining up with TRBD2. J gave up 5 bases and V 1 base, and 8 bases lay outside the gene matches. CDR3 length: 15 amino acids. Germline V gene data show CDR1 as GTSNPN and CDR2 as SVGIG (reference sequence). CDR3 region: CAWSEEREPVDTQYF. The DNA of the CDR3 is TGTGCCTGGAGTGAAGAGCGGGAGCCCGTAGATACGCAGTATTTT.

V is TRBV7-9 and J is TRBJ1-4; 7 bases are a match to TRBD1. The CDR3 runs 16 residues. Germline CDR1 SEHNR, CDR2 FQNEAQ (reference sequence). Unmatched junction bases numbered 10, after V lost 4 bases and J lost 5 bases. The CDR3 protein is CASSSPYRGLNEKLFF. CDR3 in DNA: TGTGCCAGCAGCTCCCCCTACAGGGGCCTCAATGAAAAACTGTTTTTT.

This chain joins TRBV5-5 and TRBJ1-6, with D possibly matching TRBD1 (6 bases). Germline lookup yields CDR1 SGHKS and CDR2 YYEKEE (reference sequence). The CDR3 contains 17 residues. Deletions cut 0 bases from V and 5 bases from J, with 15 bases between. CDR3 bases: TGTGCCAGCAGCTTGGAAAGAGGGGGTGGAAATAATTCACCCCTCCACTTT. The encoded protein is CASSLERGGGNNSPLHF.

This chain uses TRBV27 with TRBJ2-5; perhaps TRBD2 as D (6 bases). The CDR3 spans 14 residues. Deletions cut 2 bases from V and 1 base from J, with 8 bases between. Germline CDR1 and CDR2: MNHEY and SMNVEV (reference sequence). CDR3 nucleotide sequence: TGTGCCAGCAGTTTAACGACTAGCCAAGAGACCCAGTACTTC. This sequence encodes CASSLTTSQETQYF.

This sequence joins TRBV14 and TRBJ2-3; no clear D. Germline V gives CDR1 SGHDN, CDR2 FVKESK. The CDR3 is 13 amino acids. V was trimmed by 1 base and J by 3 bases, leaving 5 bases between them. The CDR3 DNA is TGTGCCAGCAGCCAAGTCGGGACAGATACGCAGTATTTT. Translation gives CASSQVGTDTQYF.

This clone has just a few counts. This chain joins TRBV15 and TRBJ1-5; 8 positions agree with TRBD1. This CDR3 is built from 15 residues. Germline V CDR1 and CDR2: LNHNV, YYDKDF (reference sequence). V lost 3 bases to trimming and J lost 0 bases; unmatched junction nucleotides: 1. The CDR3 loop is CATSRDRVSNQPQHF. CDR3 bases: TGTGCCACCAGCAGGGACAGGGTTAGCAATCAGCCCCAGCATTTT.

The gene calls are TRBV6-5 and TRBJ1-1; D is perhaps TRBD1 (6 bases). The CDR3 has 12 amino acids. Germline V gene data show CDR1 as MNHEY and CDR2 as SVGAGI. V was pared by 8 bases and J by 3 bases, with 10 bases between. The CDR3 nucleotides read TGTGCCAGCTCCAGGGGAGACACTGAAGCTTTCTTT. It specifies CASSRGDTEAFF.

V usage is TRBV9 and J usage is TRBJ2-2; D is undetermined. CDR3 length: 15 residues. V lost 3 bases to trimming and J lost 1 base, with 10 bases between them. Germline V CDR1 and CDR2: SGDLS, YYNGEE. The CDR3 reads CASSASSENTGELFF. The CDR3 DNA is TGTGCCAGCAGCGCCTCTAGTGAGAACACCGGGGAGCTGTTTTTT.

The chain links TRBV5-1 to TRBJ2-5; D is possibly TRBD1 (5 bases). Trimming stripped 5 bases from V and 1 base from J, with 9 bases between. Germline CDR1 SGHRS, CDR2 YFSETQ. The CDR3 totals 13 residues. CDR3 loop: CASSPGPQETQYF. CDR3 nucleotides: TGCGCCAGCAGTCCAGGGCCCCAAGAGACCCAGTACTTC.

The rearrangement uses TRBV6-6 and TRBJ2-7; D unresolved. The CDR3 loop spans 15 amino acids. The V gene's germline CDR1 is MNHNY and CDR2 SVGAGI (reference sequence). Trimming took 0 bases from V and 2 from J, leaving 11 bases between them. CDR3 protein: CASSYSWEIAYEQYF. The CDR3 DNA follows: TGTGCCAGCAGTTACTCGTGGGAAATTGCCTACGAGCAGTACTTC.

About this clone itself: Other DNA sequences within the sample encode an identical CDR3. CDR3 in amino acids: CASSLGQPEETQYF. Written as DNA, the CDR3 is TGCGCCAGCAGCTTAGGACAGCCCGAAGAGACCCAGTACTTC. The genes are TRBV5-1 and TRBJ2-5; D might be TRBD1 (6 bases). CDR3 length: 14 residues. Germline CDR1 and CDR2: SGHRS and YFSETQ. Deletions cut 2 bases from V and 3 bases from J, with 11 bases between.

V usage is TRBV11-3 and J usage is TRBJ1-1; D remains ambiguous. In germline, CDR1 is SGHNT, CDR2 YENEEA. V dropped 1 base and J dropped 1 base, with 10 bases sitting between them. The CDR3 has 15 residues. CDR3 DNA sequence: TGTGCCAGCAGCTTAGGCACAGCCTGGAACACTGAAGCTTTCTTT. It encodes CASSLGTAWNTEAFF. Combining the CDR3 with reference TRBV11-3 and TRBJ1-1 gives the whole variable domain EAGVVQSPRYKIIEKKQPVAFWCNPISGHNTLYWYLQNLGQGPELLIRYENEEAVDDSQLPKDRFSAERLKGVDSTLKIQPAELGDSAVYLCASSLGTAWNTEAFFGQGTRLTVV.

The rearrangement joins TRBV4-3 to TRBJ1-6, with D hard to call. Germline CDR1 LGHNA, CDR2 YSLEER. The CDR3 runs 16 residues. Trimming shortened V by 1 base and J by 0 bases, and 7 bases separated the two germline ends. The CDR3 nucleotides read TGCGCCAGCAGCCAAGGCGGGAGCTCCTATAATTCACCCCTCCACTTT. Translation gives CASSQGGSSYNSPLHF.

The rearrangement links TRBV9 to TRBJ2-1; no reliable D call. The CDR3 is made up of 12 amino acids. The germline CDR1 and CDR2 sequences are SGDLS and YYNGEE. Deletions cut 3 bases from V and 2 bases from J, with 3 bases between. The CDR3 sequence: CASSGPYNEQFF. DNA for the CDR3: TGTGCCAGCAGCGGGCCCTACAATGAGCAGTTCTTC.